This TCR beta chain was recorded in a study of metastatic and nonmetastatic thyroid tumors. This clone was seen ten or more times. Sequence at one end of the junction differs from germline and may be a read error. This CDR3 is also generated by other DNA sequences in the sample. Germline CDR1 reads SNHLY; CDR2 reads FYNNEI. There are 12 residues in the CDR3. With MiXCR, TCRdb reprocessed the PCR reads. The sample holds about 21,000 clones, 28% seen once. Among the patients, none had received any treatment before thyroid surgery. This chain joins TRBV2 and TRBJ1-1; D might be TRBD1 (5 bases). This receptor was obtained from a male donor with papillary thyroid cancer or a benign thyroid nodule (not recorded which). Some clones in this sample may be carry-over from other donors' samples. Input material: tumor tissue. The CDR3 here is CASSDWGFEAFF. In DNA, the CDR3 is TGTGCCAGTAGTGATTGGGGGTTTGAAGCTTTCTTT. The full variable domain, rest sourced from reference TRBV2 and TRBJ1-1, is EPEVTQTPSHQVTQMGQEVILRCVPISNHLYFYWYRQILGQKVEFLVSFYNNEISEKSEIFDDQFSVERPDGSNFTLKIRSTKLEDSAMYFCASSDWGFEAFFGQGTRLTVV.